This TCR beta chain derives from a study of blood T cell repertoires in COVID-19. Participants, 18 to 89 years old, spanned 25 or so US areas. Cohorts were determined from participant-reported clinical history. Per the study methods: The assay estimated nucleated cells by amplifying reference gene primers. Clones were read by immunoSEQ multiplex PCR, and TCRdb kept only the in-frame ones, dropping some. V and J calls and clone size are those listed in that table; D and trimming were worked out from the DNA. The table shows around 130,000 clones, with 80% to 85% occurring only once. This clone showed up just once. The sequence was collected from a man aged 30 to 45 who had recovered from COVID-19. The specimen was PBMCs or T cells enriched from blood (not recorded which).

CDR3 in amino acids: CASSLWDRPDGYTF. In DNA form, the CDR3 reads TGCGCCAGCAGCTTGTGGGACAGGCCTGATGGCTACACCTTC. The gene calls are TRBV5-1 and TRBJ1-2; 8 bases fit TRBD1. Trimming cost V 1 base and J 6 bases; bases outside gene matches: 5. CDR3 length equals 14 residues. In germline, CDR1 is SGHRS, CDR2 YFSETQ. Full variable domain (outside the CDR3, taken from reference TRBV5-1 and TRBJ1-2): KAGVTQTPRYLIKTRGQQVTLSCSPISGHRSVSWYQQTPGQGLQFLFEYFSETQRNKGNFPGRFSGRQFSNSRSEMNVSTLELGDSALYLCASSLWDRPDGYTFGSGTRLTVV.